This TCR beta chain emerged from a study of blood T cell repertoires in COVID-19. The wider study: Samples of COVID-19 (acute and convalescent) were obtained from the United States, Italy and Spain. Sample material is recorded as cDNA or gDNA derived from T cells, B-cell-depleted T cells, or PBMCs.

Trimming removed 1 base from V and 11 bases from J, with 11 bases in between. The CDR3 is made up of 12 amino acids. Only one count was recorded for this clone. As processed by the authors: Nucleated cell number was recorded as an estimate derived from reference gene primer amplification. Assay used: immunoSEQ multiplex PCR; TCRdb lists only in-frame clones, some missing. The V and J calls and clone size were taken over from that table, and D and trimming were inferred from the DNA. This table has 95,000 to 150,000 clones, about 88% appearing once. This chain joins TRBV12-3 or TRBV12-4 and TRBJ2-5, with D tentatively TRBD1 (5 bases). The clonotype was recovered from a human donor in a cohort sampled during active COVID-19. The sequenced material came from peripheral blood. Here the CDR3 reads CASSLEFQGQYF. The CDR3 nucleotides read TGTGCCAGCAGTTTAGAGTTCCAGGGACAGTACTTC.